The rows below give T cell receptor beta chains drawn from one sample of a study of patients and donors after allogeneic stem cell transplantation. TCRdb analysed the RT-PCR reads with MiXCR anew, one entry per CDR3 protein. The sample holds roughly 960,000 distinct CDR3 sequences, more than 15% seen once. Specimen: blood, either unsorted or a sorted T cell fraction (not recorded which). Every receptor here comes from a human donor who was either an allogeneic HSCT recipient or a stem cell or donor lymphocyte infusion donor (not recorded which). It is not recorded whose cells these are; they may come from a transplant donor. Both conserved end residues are part of each CDR3. A D gene is named only where the DNA matches it firmly. Size is omitted from some rows. Given values are once, few, many or a class for expanded clones.

d_gene,j_gene,v_gene,abundance,CDR3nt,CDR3aa
.,TRBJ1-2,TRBV20-1,.,TGCAGTGCTAGAGCAAAATACTACTGGGACTATGGCTACACCTTC,CSARAKYYWDYGYTF
TRBD1,TRBJ2-7,TRBV20-1,.,TGCAGTGCCCCGCATTTCGGACAGGGGAACTACGAGCAGTACTTC,CSAPHFGQGNYEQYF
.,TRBJ2-5,TRBV12-3/TRBV12-4,few,TGTGCCAGCAGTTTGGTAACCAAAAAAGAGACCCAGTACTTC,CASSLVTKKETQYF
TRBD1,TRBJ2-6,TRBV27,.,TGTGCCAGCAGTCCGTACAGGGGACCTGGGGCCAACGTCCTGACTTTC,CASSPYRGPGANVLTF
.,TRBJ2-7,TRBV12-3/TRBV12-4,many,TGTGCCAGCAGCCTCCTCCGGTCCAACGAGCAGTACTTC,CASSLLRSNEQYF
.,TRBJ1-2,TRBV5-1,.,TGCGCCAGCAGCTTGGAGGCGGGGTCCGGCGGGGGCTACACCTTC,CASSLEAGSGGGYTF
TRBD2,TRBJ2-1,TRBV12-5,few,TGTGCTAGTGGTTCCCGACTAGCGGACAATGAGCAGTTCTTC,CASGSRLADNEQFF
TRBD1,TRBJ1-2,TRBV5-1,.,TGCGCCAGCAGCTCAAGCTCAGGGGGCGCGGTAGGCTACACCTTC,CASSSSSGGAVGYTF
TRBD2,TRBJ2-4,TRBV7-2,.,TGTGCCAGCAGCTTTGTAGCGGGGGAGGCCAAAAACATTCAGTACTTC,CASSFVAGEAKNIQYF
TRBD1,TRBJ2-7,TRBV6-1,.,TGTGCCAGCAGTGCTGAAACAACAGGGGCTGTATACGAGCAGTACTTC,CASSAETTGAVYEQYF
TRBD1,TRBJ1-1,TRBV11-1,.,TGTGCCAGCAGCTTCGCCCTCGCGTCTAACAGGGGTGTTAACACTGAAGCTTTCTTT,CASSFALASNRGVNTEAFF
.,TRBJ1-5,TRBV12-3/TRBV12-4,.,TGTGCCAGCAATCTTGGGGTCGCTCAGCCCCAGCATTTT,CASNLGVAQPQHF
.,TRBJ2-7,TRBV10-3,.,TGTGCCATCAGTGAGTCCTGGGGGCGCGGCTCCTACGAGCAGTACTTC,CAISESWGRGSYEQYF
TRBD1,TRBJ2-6,TRBV5-1,.,TGCGCCAGCAGCCCCCGGGACAGTCAATCCCCTGGGGCCAACGTCCTGACTTTC,CASSPRDSQSPGANVLTF
.,TRBJ1-5,TRBV7-8,.,TGTGCCAGCAGCTCCGACGGGGCTCACAATCAGCCCCAGCATTTT,CASSSDGAHNQPQHF